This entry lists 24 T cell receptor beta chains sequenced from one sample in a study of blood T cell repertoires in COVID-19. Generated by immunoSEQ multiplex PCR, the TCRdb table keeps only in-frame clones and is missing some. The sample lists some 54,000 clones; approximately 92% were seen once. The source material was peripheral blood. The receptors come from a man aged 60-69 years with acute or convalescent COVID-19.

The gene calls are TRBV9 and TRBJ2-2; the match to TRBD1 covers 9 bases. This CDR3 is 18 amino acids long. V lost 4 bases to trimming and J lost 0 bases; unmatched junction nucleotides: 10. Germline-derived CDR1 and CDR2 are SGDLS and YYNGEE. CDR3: CASSFGTGRGSNTGELFF. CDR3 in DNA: TGTGCCAGCAGCTTTGGGACAGGGAGGGGTTCGAACACCGGGGAGCTGTTTTTT.

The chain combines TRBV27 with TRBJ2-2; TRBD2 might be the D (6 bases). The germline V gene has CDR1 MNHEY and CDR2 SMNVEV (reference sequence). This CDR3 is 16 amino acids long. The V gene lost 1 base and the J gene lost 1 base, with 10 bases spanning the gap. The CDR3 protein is CASSLFAGLNTGELFF. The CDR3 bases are TGTGCCAGCAGTTTATTCGCGGGACTGAACACCGGGGAGCTGTTTTTT.

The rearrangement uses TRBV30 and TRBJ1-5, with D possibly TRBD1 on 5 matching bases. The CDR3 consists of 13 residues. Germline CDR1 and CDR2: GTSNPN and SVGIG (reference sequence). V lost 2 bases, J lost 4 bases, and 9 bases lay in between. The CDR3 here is CAWSRQGNQPQHF. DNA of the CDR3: TGTGCCTGGAGTAGGCAGGGAAATCAGCCCCAGCATTTT.

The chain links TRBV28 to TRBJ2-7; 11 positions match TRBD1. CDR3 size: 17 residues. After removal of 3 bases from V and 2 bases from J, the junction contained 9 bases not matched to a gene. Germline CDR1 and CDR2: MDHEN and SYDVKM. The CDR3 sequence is CASSFAAGQGVPYEQYF. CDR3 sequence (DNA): TGTGCCAGCAGTTTCGCGGCGGGACAGGGGGTACCCTACGAGCAGTACTTC.

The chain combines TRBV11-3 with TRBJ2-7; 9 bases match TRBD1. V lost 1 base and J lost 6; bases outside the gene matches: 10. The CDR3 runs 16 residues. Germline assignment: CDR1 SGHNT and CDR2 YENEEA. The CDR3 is CASSLAPTTGGFEQYF. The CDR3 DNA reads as TGTGCCAGCAGCTTAGCTCCCACGACAGGGGGTTTCGAGCAGTACTTC.

This CDR3 reads CASSRRPGETQYF. Written as DNA, the CDR3 is TGTGCCAGCAGCCGCCGACCGGGGGAGACCCAGTACTTC. The rearrangement links TRBV7-8 to TRBJ2-5; maybe TRBD2 (5 bases). CDR3 length: 13 amino acids. Germline V gene data show CDR1 as SGHVS and CDR2 as FQNEAQ. V was shortened by 5 bases and J by 5 bases, with 12 bases between the two germline ends.

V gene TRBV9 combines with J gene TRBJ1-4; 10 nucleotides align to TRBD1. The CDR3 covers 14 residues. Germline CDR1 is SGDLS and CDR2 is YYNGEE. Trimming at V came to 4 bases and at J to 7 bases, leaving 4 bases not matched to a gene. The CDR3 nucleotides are TGTGCCAGCAGCCTAGGACAGGGGGTTGAAAAACTGTTTTTT. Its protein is CASSLGQGVEKLFF.

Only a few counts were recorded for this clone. The CDR3 sequence: CASSYHRLAYYEQYF. The CDR3 DNA is TGTGCCAGCAGTTACCATAGGCTAGCCTACTACGAGCAGTACTTC. The V and J genes are TRBV6-2 or TRBV6-3 and TRBJ2-7; TRBD2 is a possible D gene (5 bases). The CDR3 totals 15 residues. Trimming shortened V by 2 bases and J by 3 bases, and 14 bases separated the two germline ends. Germline V lookup: CDR1 MNHEY, CDR2 SVGEGT.

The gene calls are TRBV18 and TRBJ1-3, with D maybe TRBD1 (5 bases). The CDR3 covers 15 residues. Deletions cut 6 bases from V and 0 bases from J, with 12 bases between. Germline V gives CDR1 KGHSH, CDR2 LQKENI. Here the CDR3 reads CASSPQGVSGNTIYF. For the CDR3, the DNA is TGTGCCAGCTCGCCCCAAGGGGTCTCTGGAAACACCATATATTTT.

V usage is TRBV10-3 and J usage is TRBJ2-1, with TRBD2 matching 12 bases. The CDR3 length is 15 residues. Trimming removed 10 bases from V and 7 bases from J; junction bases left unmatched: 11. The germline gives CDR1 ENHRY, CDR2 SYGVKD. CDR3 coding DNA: TGTGCCACCGGTCAGACTAGCGGGAGTAGTAATGAGCAGTTCTTC. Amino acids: CATGQTSGSSNEQFF.

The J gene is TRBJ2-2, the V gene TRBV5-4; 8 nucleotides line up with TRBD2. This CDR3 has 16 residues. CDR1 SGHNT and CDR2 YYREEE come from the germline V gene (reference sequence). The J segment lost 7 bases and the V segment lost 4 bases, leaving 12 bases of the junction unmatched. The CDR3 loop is CASSPPIAGGHGELFF. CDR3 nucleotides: TGTGCCAGCAGCCCCCCCATCGCGGGAGGTCACGGGGAGCTGTTTTTT.

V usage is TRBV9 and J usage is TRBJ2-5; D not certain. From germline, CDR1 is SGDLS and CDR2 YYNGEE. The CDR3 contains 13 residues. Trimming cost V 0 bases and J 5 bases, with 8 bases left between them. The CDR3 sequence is CASSVATRETQYF. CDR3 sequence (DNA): TGTGCCAGCAGCGTAGCTACGCGGGAGACCCAGTACTTC.

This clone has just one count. The CDR3 DNA sequence: TGTGCCAGCGGAGGCGGGAGCACAGATACGCAGTATTTT. Protein: CASGGGSTDTQYF. V usage is TRBV28 and J usage is TRBJ2-3, with a possible D match to TRBD2 (5 bases). Germline CDR1 MDHEN, CDR2 SYDVKM. The V and J ends lost 8 bases and 0 bases respectively, with 9 bases between them. The CDR3 is made up of 13 amino acids.

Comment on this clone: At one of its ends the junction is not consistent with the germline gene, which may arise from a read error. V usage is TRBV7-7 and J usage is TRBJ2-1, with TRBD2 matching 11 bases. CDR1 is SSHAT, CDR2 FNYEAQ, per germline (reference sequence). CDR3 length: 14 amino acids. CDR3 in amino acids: CASSSSGRRNEQFF. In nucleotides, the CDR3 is TGTGCTAGCAGCTCTAGCGGGAGGCGCAATGAGCAGTTCTTC.

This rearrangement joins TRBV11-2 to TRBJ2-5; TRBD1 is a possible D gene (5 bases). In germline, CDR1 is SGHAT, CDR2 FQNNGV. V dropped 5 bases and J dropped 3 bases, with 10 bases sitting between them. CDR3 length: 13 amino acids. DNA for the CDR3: TGTGCCAGCAGCCCCGACAGTGAAGAGACCCAGTACTTC. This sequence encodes CASSPDSEETQYF.

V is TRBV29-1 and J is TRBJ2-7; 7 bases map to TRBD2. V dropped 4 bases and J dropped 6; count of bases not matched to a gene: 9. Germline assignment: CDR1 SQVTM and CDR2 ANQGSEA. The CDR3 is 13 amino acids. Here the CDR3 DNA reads TGCAGCGTTGCCTCGACAGCGGGACGCGAGCAGTACTTC. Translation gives CSVASTAGREQYF.

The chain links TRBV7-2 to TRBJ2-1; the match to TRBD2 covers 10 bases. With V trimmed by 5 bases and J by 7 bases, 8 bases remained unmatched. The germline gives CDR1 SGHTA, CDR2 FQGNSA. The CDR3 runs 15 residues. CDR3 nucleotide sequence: TGTGCCAGCAGCACACTAGCGGGACCCCTAAATGAGCAGTTCTTC. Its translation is CASSTLAGPLNEQFF.

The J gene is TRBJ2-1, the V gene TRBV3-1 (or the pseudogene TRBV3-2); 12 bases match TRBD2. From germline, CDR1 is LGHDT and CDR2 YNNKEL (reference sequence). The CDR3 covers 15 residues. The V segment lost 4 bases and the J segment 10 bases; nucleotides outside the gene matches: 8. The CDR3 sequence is CASSPRTSGNGEQFF. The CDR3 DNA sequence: TGTGCCAGCAGCCCCCGGACTAGCGGGAATGGCGAGCAGTTCTTC.

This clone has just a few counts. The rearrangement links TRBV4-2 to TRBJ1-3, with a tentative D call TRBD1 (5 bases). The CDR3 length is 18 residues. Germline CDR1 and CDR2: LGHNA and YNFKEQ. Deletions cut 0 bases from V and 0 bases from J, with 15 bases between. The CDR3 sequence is CASSQDYGHRSSGNTIYF. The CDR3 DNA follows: TGTGCCAGCAGCCAAGATTACGGACATCGAAGCTCTGGAAACACCATATATTTT.

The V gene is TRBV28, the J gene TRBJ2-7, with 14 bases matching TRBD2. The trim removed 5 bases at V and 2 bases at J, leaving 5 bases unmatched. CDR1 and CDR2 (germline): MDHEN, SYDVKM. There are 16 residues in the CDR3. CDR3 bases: TGTGCCAGCAGTCTCGGACTAGCGGGAGGTCCCTACGAGCAGTACTTC. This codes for CASSLGLAGGPYEQYF.

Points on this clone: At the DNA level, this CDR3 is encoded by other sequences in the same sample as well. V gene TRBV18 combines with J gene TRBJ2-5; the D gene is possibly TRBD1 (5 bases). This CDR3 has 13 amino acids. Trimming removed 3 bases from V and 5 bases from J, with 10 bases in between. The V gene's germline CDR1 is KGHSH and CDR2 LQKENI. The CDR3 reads CASSPGRAETQYF. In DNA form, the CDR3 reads TGTGCCAGCTCACCGGGCAGGGCGGAGACCCAGTACTTC.

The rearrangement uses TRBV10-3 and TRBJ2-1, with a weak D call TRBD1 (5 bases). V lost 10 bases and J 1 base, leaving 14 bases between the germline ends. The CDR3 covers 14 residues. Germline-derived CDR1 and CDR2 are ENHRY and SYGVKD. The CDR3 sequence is CATQGSASYNEQFF. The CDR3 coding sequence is TGTGCCACCCAGGGCAGCGCTTCCTACAATGAGCAGTTCTTC.

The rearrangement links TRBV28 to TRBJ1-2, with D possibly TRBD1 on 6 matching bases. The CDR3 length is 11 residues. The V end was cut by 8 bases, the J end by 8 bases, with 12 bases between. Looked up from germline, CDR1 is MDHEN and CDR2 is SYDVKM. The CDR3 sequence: CASGQGWGYTF. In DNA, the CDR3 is TGTGCCAGCGGTCAGGGGTGGGGCTACACCTTC.

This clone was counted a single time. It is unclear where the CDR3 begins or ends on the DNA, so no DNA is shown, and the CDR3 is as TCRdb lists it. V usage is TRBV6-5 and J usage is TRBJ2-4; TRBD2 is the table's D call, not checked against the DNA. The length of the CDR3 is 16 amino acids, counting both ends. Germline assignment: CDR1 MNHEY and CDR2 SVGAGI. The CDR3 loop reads CASSSSREGTKNIQYF.